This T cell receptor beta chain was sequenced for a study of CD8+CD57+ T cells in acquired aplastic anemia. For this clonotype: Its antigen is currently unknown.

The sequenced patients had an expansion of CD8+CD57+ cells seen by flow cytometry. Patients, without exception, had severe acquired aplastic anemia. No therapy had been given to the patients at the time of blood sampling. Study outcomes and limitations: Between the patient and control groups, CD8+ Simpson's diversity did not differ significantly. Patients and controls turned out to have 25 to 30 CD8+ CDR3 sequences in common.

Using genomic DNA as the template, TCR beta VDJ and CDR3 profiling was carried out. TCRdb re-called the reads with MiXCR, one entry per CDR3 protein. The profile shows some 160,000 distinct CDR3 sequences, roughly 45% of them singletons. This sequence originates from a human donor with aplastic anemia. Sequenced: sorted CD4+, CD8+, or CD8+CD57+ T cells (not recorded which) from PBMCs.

The CDR3 DNA reads as TGCAGCGCCACTGGGACAGGGGGTATCTATGGCTACACCTTC. Translated, it gives CSATGTGGIYGYTF. The chain has TRBV29-1 and TRBJ1-2; 11 bases align to TRBD1. Unmatched junction bases numbered 8, after V lost 7 bases and J lost 4 bases. This CDR3 region has 14 residues. Per germline, CDR1 SQVTM and CDR2 ANQGSEA.